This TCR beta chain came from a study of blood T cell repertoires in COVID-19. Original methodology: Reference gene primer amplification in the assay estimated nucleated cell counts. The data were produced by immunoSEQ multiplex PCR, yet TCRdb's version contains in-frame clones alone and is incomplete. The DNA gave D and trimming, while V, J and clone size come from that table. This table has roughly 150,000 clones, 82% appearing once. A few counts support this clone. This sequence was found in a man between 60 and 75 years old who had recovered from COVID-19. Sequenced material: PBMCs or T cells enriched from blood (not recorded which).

The CDR3 loop reads CASSPPGRQGLAFF. The CDR3 DNA sequence: TGTGCCAGCAGCCCACCAGGCCGACAGGGTTTAGCTTTCTTT. The chain employs TRBV28 and TRBJ1-1; 7 bases line up with TRBD1. There are 14 residues in the CDR3. V was clipped by 6 bases and J by 10 bases; unmatched bases: 14. Germline V CDR1 and CDR2: MDHEN, SYDVKM.